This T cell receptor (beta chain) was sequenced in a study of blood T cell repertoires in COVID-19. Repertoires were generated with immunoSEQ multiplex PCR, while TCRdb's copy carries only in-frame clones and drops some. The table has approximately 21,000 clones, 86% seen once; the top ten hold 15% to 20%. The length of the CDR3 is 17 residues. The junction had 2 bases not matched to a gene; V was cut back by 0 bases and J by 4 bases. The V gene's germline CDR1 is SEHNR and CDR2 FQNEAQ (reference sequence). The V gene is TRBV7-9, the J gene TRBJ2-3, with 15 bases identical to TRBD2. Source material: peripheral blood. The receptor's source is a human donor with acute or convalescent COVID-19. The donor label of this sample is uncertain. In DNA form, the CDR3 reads TGTGCCAGCAGCTTAGCCGGACTAGCGGGAGGGGCAGATACGCAGTATTTT. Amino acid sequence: CASSLAGLAGGADTQYF.